The 16 T cell receptor beta chains below were found in one sample sequenced in a study of shared clonotypes between healthy human individuals. The data were produced by immunoSEQ multiplex PCR, yet TCRdb's version contains in-frame clones alone and is incomplete. The sample has almost 750,000 clones; 72% are singletons. The specimen sequenced was memory CD4+ T cells sorted from blood. The subset was: CD45RA-negative fraction. The receptors here all came from a young woman in good health.

The chain recombines TRBV5-1 with TRBJ2-5; 9 nucleotides agree with TRBD2. The length of the CDR3 is 15 residues. Germline CDR1 reads SGHRS; CDR2 reads YFSETQ. Unmatched junction bases numbered 7, after V lost 4 bases and J lost 3 bases. The CDR3 region is CASSDTGTSKETQYF. CDR3 bases: TGCGCCAGCAGCGATACCGGGACTAGCAAAGAGACCCAGTACTTC.

The chain employs TRBV5-1 and TRBJ1-2; D uncertain. CDR3 size: 13 residues. The germline V gene encodes CDR1 SGHRS and CDR2 YFSETQ. V shed 0 bases and J shed 8 bases, with 11 bases lying between them. CDR3 residues: CASSLGSSGGYTF. The DNA for the CDR3 is TGCGCCAGCAGCTTGGGCAGCTCAGGAGGCTACACCTTC. Supplemented by reference TRBV5-1 and TRBJ1-2, the full variable domain reads KAGVTQTPRYLIKTRGQQVTLSCSPISGHRSVSWYQQTPGQGLQFLFEYFSETQRNKGNFPGRFSGRQFSNSRSEMNVSTLELGDSALYLCASSLGSSGGYTFGSGTRLTVV.

Comments on this clone: Within the sample, other DNA sequences also encode this same CDR3. This chain joins TRBV7-6 and TRBJ1-5; 7 bases map to TRBD1. V was clipped by 2 bases and J by 5 bases; unmatched bases: 0. CDR1 and CDR2 from the germline V gene are SGHVS and FNYEAQ. The CDR3 spans 13 residues. CDR3 in DNA: TGTGCCAGCAGCTTACAGGGGGATCAGCCCCAGCATTTT. It specifies CASSLQGDQPQHF.

This clone was recorded at least ten times. The genes are TRBV6-6 and TRBJ1-2; TRBD1 matches at 7 bases. The length of the CDR3 is 16 residues. With 6 bases clipped from V and 4 bases from J, the junction kept 14 bases outside the gene matches. The germline V gene has CDR1 MNHNY and CDR2 SVGAGI (reference sequence). The CDR3 region is CASSVRRRGRFYGYTF. The CDR3 DNA reads as TGTGCCAGCAGCGTCCGGCGGAGGGGGCGCTTCTATGGCTACACCTTC.

The chain has TRBV4-2 and TRBJ1-2; 9 bases fit TRBD1. Germline V gene lookup returns CDR1 LGHNA and CDR2 YNFKEQ. This CDR3 is built from 15 residues. V lost 4 bases, J lost 4 bases, and 7 bases stayed unmatched. This CDR3 reads CASSPTQGQGYGYTF. The CDR3 DNA follows: TGTGCCAGCAGCCCTACACAGGGACAGGGCTATGGCTACACCTTC.

The chain recombines TRBV7-9 with TRBJ2-2; 8 bases are shared with TRBD1. The CDR3 consists of 15 residues. V shed 0 bases and J 7 bases; nucleotides not matched to a gene: 4. The V gene's germline CDR1 is SEHNR and CDR2 FQNEAQ (reference sequence). CDR3 DNA: TGTGCCAGCAGCTTAGCGGACAGGGCGGGCGGGGAGCTGTTTTTT. Protein: CASSLADRAGGELFF.

This sequence joins TRBV7-8 and TRBJ1-5; D is undetermined. CDR3 size: 16 residues. Deletions cut 4 bases from V and 7 bases from J, with 20 bases between. The germline CDR1 and CDR2 sequences are SGHVS and FQNEAQ. The CDR3 region is CASSSSSSRSSQPQHF. For the CDR3, the DNA is TGTGCCAGCAGCTCGAGCTCGTCCCGGAGTTCGCAGCCCCAGCATTTT. The full variable domain, completed using reference TRBV7-8 and TRBJ1-5, is GAGVSQSPRYKVAKRGQDVALRCDPISGHVSLFWYQQALGQGPEFLTYFQNEAQLDKSGLPSDRFFAERPEGSVSTLKIQRTQQEDSAVYLCASSSSSSRSSQPQHFGDGTRLSIL.

With respect to this clone: One end of the junction is discordant with germline, which a read error may explain. This rearrangement joins TRBV15 to TRBJ2-1; perhaps TRBD1 as D (5 bases). This CDR3 contains 14 residues. CDR1 is LNHNV and CDR2 is YYDKDF in the germline V gene (reference sequence). This CDR3 reads CATSGDSLYNEQFF. As DNA, the CDR3 is TGTGCCACCAGCGGAGACAGCCTCTACAATGAGCAGTTCTTC.

This clone appeared a few times. The chain uses TRBV2 and TRBJ1-1; D gene uncertain. This CDR3 spans 13 amino acids. Germline assignment: CDR1 SNHLY and CDR2 FYNNEI. V lost 4 bases, J lost 3 bases, and 9 bases lay in between. CDR3 DNA: TGTGCCAGCAGTGTCAACCAGGACACTGAAGCTTTCTTT. It encodes CASSVNQDTEAFF.

This chain connects TRBV4-1 to TRBJ1-2, with D uncertain. Germline lookup yields CDR1 MGHRA and CDR2 YSYEKL. CDR3 length: 14 amino acids. V was shortened by 9 bases and J by 1 base, with 15 bases between the two germline ends. As DNA, the CDR3 is TGCGCCAGGATCCTTGGGCACCTTAACTATGGCTACACCTTC. This translates into CARILGHLNYGYTF.

The rearrangement joins TRBV7-7 to TRBJ2-3, with D perhaps matching TRBD2 (6 bases). The CDR3 has 18 residues. The germline V gene encodes CDR1 SSHAT and CDR2 FNYEAQ (reference sequence). Trimming shortened V by 1 base and J by 1 base, and 18 bases separated the two germline ends. The chain's CDR3 is CASSLEAEGRYGTDTQYF. The DNA of the CDR3 is TGTGCCAGCAGCTTAGAAGCGGAGGGGCGGTATGGCACAGATACGCAGTATTTT. The full variable domain, its missing parts supplied by reference TRBV7-7 and TRBJ2-3, is GAGVSQSPRYKVTKRGQDVTLRCDPISSHATLYWYQQALGQGPEFLTYFNYEAQPDKSGLPSDRFSAERPEGSISTLTIQRTEQRDSAMYRCASSLEAEGRYGTDTQYFGPGTRLTVL.

This clone has a handful of counts. Other DNA sequences in this sample translate to the same CDR3. V gene TRBV5-1 combines with J gene TRBJ2-1; 9 bases align to TRBD2. Germline V gives CDR1 SGHRS, CDR2 YFSETQ. V was pared by 1 base and J by 4 bases, with 0 bases of the junction left unmatched. The CDR3 has 14 residues. In DNA, the CDR3 is TGCGCCAGCAGCTTGACTAGCGGGTACAATGAGCAGTTCTTC. It encodes CASSLTSGYNEQFF.

The genes are TRBV19 and TRBJ2-2, with TRBD1 matching over 10 bases. V lost 6 bases and J lost 4; bases outside the gene matches: 5. The CDR3 is 15 amino acids. Germline V gene sequence: CDR1 LNHDA, CDR2 SQIVND (reference sequence). The DNA of the CDR3 is TGTGCCAGTAGCCGACAGGGGGCAAGCACCGGGGAGCTGTTTTTT. Its translation: CASSRQGASTGELFF.

The chain uses TRBV5-4 and TRBJ1-2, with a weak D call TRBD1 (5 bases). The CDR3 loop spans 14 amino acids. Trimming took off 9 bases at V and 3 bases at J, with 18 bases between the two ends. The germline V gene encodes CDR1 SGHNT and CDR2 YYREEE (reference sequence). The CDR3 coding sequence is TGTGCCATATGGAGGGGCCCCCCAGACTATGGCTACACCTTC. Its protein product is CAIWRGPPDYGYTF. Full variable domain (missing parts from reference TRBV5-4 and TRBJ1-2): ETGVTQSPTHLIKTRGQQVTLRCSSQSGHNTVSWYQQALGQGPQFIFQYYREEENGRGNFPPRFSGLQFPNYSSELNVNALELDDSALYLCAIWRGPPDYGYTFGSGTRLTVV.

The CDR3 bases are TGTGCCAGCAGGAAGGGACTAGCGGCAAGCACAGATACGCAGTATTTT. Protein sequence: CASRKGLAASTDTQYF. The genes are TRBV2 and TRBJ2-3; 11 bases line up with TRBD2. The germline V gene has CDR1 SNHLY and CDR2 FYNNEI. Trimming removed 6 bases from V and 0 bases from J; junction bases left unmatched: 5. The CDR3 sequence is 16 residues long.

The chain employs TRBV4-1 and TRBJ2-5, with D unresolved. V was trimmed by 4 bases and J by 4 bases, leaving 13 bases between them. The CDR3 extends over 14 amino acids. Germline CDR1 reads MGHRA; CDR2 reads YSYEKL. The CDR3 DNA reads TGCGCCAGCAGCCGTTTTCGCAGCTCAGAGACCCAGTACTTC. Translation gives CASSRFRSSETQYF.